The present T cell receptor beta chain was sequenced within a study of cytomegalovirus exposure and HLA in healthy donors. Whole-study findings and limits: Cytomegalovirus-associated status was assigned to approximately 160 TCR beta chains.

Germline V gene sequence: CDR1 SGDLS, CDR2 YYNGEE. There are 12 residues in the CDR3. Trimming cost V 6 bases and J 8 bases, with 14 bases left between them. Primers for the PCR totalled 60 Vbeta and 13 Jbeta. Using immunoSEQ multiplex PCR, the repertoire was profiled, and TCRdb retains in-frame clones only, with some absent. The sample gives about 87,000 clones, about 68% of which show up once; 20% to 25% is in the top ten. On this clone: As yet, its antigen is unknown.

The origin of this receptor is a young man in good health and CMV-seropositive. What was sequenced was PBMCs. The chain couples TRBV9 to TRBJ1-1, with a weak D call TRBD1 (6 bases). The CDR3 sequence is CASKGEGEEAFF. In nucleotides, the CDR3 is TGTGCCAGCAAAGGCGAGGGGGAGGAAGCTTTCTTT.